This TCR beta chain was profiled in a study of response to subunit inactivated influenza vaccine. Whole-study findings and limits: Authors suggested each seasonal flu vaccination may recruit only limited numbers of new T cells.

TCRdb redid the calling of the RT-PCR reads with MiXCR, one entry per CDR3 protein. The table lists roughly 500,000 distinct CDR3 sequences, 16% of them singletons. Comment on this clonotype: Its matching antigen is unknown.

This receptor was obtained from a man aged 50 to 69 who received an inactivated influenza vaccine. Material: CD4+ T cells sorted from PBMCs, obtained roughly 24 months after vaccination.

The CDR3 is CASSPGPGLQETQYF. The CDR3 DNA sequence: TGTGCCAGCAGCCCAGGTCCGGGATTGCAAGAGACCCAGTACTTC. V is TRBV7-2 and J is TRBJ2-5, with D possibly TRBD2 on 5 matching bases. V lost 5 bases and J 2 bases, leaving 15 bases between the germline ends. The CDR3 is made up of 15 amino acids. The germline V gene has CDR1 SGHTA and CDR2 FQGNSA.